These 17 T cell receptor beta chains came from one sample sequenced in a study of tumor-infiltrating lymphocytes in primary liver carcinoma. Joint extraction of RNA and DNA used roughly 18-34 mg of bulk tissue that was unsorted. A constant-region primer served to make TCR beta cDNA from approximately 490 ng total RNA. Slightly modified ARM-PCR served as the procedure for the TCR beta libraries. These libraries came from three rounds of nested multiplex PCR. TRBV1-TRBV30 forward primers paired with a C-beta reverse primer were used in the first two PCR rounds, which ran roughly 10 cycles each. TCRdb redid the calling of the multiplex PCR reads with MiXCR, one entry per CDR3 protein. This table has fewer than 150,000 distinct CDR3 sequences, 50% to 70% appearing once. Material: liver tumor tissue from sampling region 1. This sample's subset: tumor region T1, superior pole. The receptor source for this set is a woman aged 55 to 70 with primary liver carcinoma and hepatitis B virus infection.

For this clonotype: One end of the junction is discordant with germline, which a read error may explain. The chain uses TRBV11-3 and TRBJ2-1; D remains unclear. This CDR3 has 15 amino acids. The germline CDR1 and CDR2 sequences are SGHNT and YENEEA. CDR3 in amino acids: CASSLSAAFRNEQSF. CDR3 in DNA: TGTGCCAGCAGCTTATCGGCGGCCTTCCGGAATGAGCAGTCCTTT.

For this clonotype: A clone one base away is much larger, so this may be a read error. The chain couples TRBV12-3 or TRBV12-4 to TRBJ2-1; D remains unclear. This CDR3 is built from 14 residues. The CDR3 DNA is TGTGCCAGCAGTGCCCGACATGTCTACAATGGGCAGTTCTTC. Its protein is CASSARHVYNGQFF.

This chain connects TRBV5-6 to TRBJ2-5; 10 bases are a match to TRBD2. V was clipped by 4 bases and J by 5 bases; unmatched bases: 8. The V gene's germline CDR1 is SGHDT and CDR2 YYEEEE. The CDR3 runs 15 residues. CDR3 residues: CASSDASGSPETQYF. The CDR3 DNA reads TGTGCCAGCAGCGACGCTAGCGGGAGCCCTGAGACCCAGTACTTC.

This clonotype was recorded once. The rearrangement links TRBV7-3 to TRBJ2-1; 10 nucleotides align to TRBD2. There are 15 residues in the CDR3. V was pared by 0 bases and J by 12 bases, with 8 bases of the junction left unmatched. Per germline, CDR1 SGHTA and CDR2 FQGTGA. In nucleotides, the CDR3 is TGTGCCAGCAGCTTAACGTGGCTAGCGGGAGAGGTGCAGTTCTTC. Amino acid sequence: CASSLTWLAGEVQFF.

The gene calls are TRBV6-1 and TRBJ2-1; perhaps TRBD1 as D (6 bases). Per the germline V gene, CDR1 is MNHNS and CDR2 is SASEGT. The V end lost 6 bases, the J end lost 15 bases, and 30 bases lay between the germline ends. The CDR3 contains 16 residues. CDR3 sequence: CASRGHGHDSYNKRFF. CDR3 nucleotide sequence: TGTGCCAGCAGGGGACATGGACACGACTCCTACAATAAGCGGTTCTTC.

This sequence joins TRBV5-1 and TRBJ2-2; the D is unclear. The CDR3 is made up of 15 amino acids. Germline V lookup: CDR1 SGHRS, CDR2 YFSETQ. Trimming removed 1 base from V and 2 bases from J, with 9 bases in between. The CDR3 reads CASSLSSRNTGELFF. CDR3 nucleotide sequence: TGCGCCAGCAGCTTGTCTAGTCGTAACACCGGGGAGCTGTTTTTT.

In regard to this clonotype: A junction end diverges from the germline sequence, so it may reflect a read error. This chain joins TRBV18 and TRBJ2-5; D is unclear. The CDR3 totals 13 residues. Germline assignment: CDR1 KGHSH and CDR2 LQKENI. This CDR3 is CARSPGHQETQYF. In DNA form, the CDR3 reads TGTGCCAGGTCACCGGGTCACCAAGAGACCCAGTACTTC. Full variable domain (rest looked up from reference TRBV18 and TRBJ2-5): NAGVMQNPRHLVRRRGQEARLRCSPMKGHSHVYWYRQLPEEGLKFMVYLQKENIIDESGMPKERFSAEFPKEGPSILRIQQVVRGDSAAYFCARSPGHQETQYFGPGTRLLVL.

A word on this clonotype: A much larger clone differs from this one at a single base, so this may be a read error. The rearrangement links TRBV5-1 to TRBJ1-5; 7 bases are shared with TRBD1. Germline V CDR1 and CDR2: SGHRS, YFSETQ. There are 16 residues in the CDR3. V shed 1 base, J shed 6 bases, and the junction held 10 bases outside the gene matches. CDR3 sequence: CASSLSGGGDSQPQHF. DNA of the CDR3: TGCGCCAGCAGCTTGTCGGGAGGGGGCGACAGTCAGCCCCAGCATTTT.

Comments on this clonotype: This may come from a read error, since a much larger clone is one base off. The rearrangement uses TRBV21-1 and TRBJ2-5; TRBD1, the D gene given by the table, was not confirmed from the DNA. TRBV21-1 is a pseudogene segment. The CDR3 has 13 residues. CDR3 amino acids: CASYRDRGETQYF. CDR3 DNA: TGTGCCAGCTACCGGGACAGAGGAGAGACCCAGTACTTC.

This clonotype was counted ten times or more. This chain joins TRBV5-1 and TRBJ1-6; a possible D gene is TRBD1 (5 bases). The CDR3 sequence is 16 residues long. Germline loops: CDR1 SGHRS, CDR2 YFSETQ. V was pared by 2 bases and J by 14 bases, with 23 bases between. Here the CDR3 DNA reads TGCGCCAGCAGCTTTGGAGGGACTATCCAAGATAAGGCCCTCCACTTT. Protein product: CASSFGGTIQDKALHF. The variable domain in full, with the rest retrieved from reference TRBV5-1 and TRBJ1-6, is KAGVTQTPRYLIKTRGQQVTLSCSPISGHRSVSWYQQTPGQGLQFLFEYFSETQRNKGNFPGRFSGRQFSNSRSEMNVSTLELGDSALYLCASSFGGTIQDKALHFGNGTRLTVT.

The sample holds one count of this clonotype. The CDR3 is CASSPGRSNGRYNEQFF. The CDR3 DNA reads as TGTGCCAGCAGTCCCGGCCGTAGTAACGGGAGGTACAATGAGCAGTTCTTC. This rearrangement joins TRBV28 to TRBJ2-1; TRBD2 matches 7 bases. The CDR3 totals 17 residues. The germline V gene has CDR1 MDHEN and CDR2 SYDVKM. V shed 5 bases and J 4 bases; nucleotides not matched to a gene: 14.

Points on this clonotype: At one end the junction does not follow the germline gene, possibly because of a read error. The chain recombines TRBV11-2 with TRBJ2-5; possibly TRBD1 or TRBD2 for D (5 bases each). The CDR3 is 15 amino acids. CDR1 is SGHAT, CDR2 FQNNGV, per germline. CDR3 residues: CASSMGLALGETQCF. The CDR3 DNA reads TGTGCCAGCAGCATGGGATTAGCCCTGGGGGAGACCCAGTGCTTC.

With regard to this clonotype: A junction end diverges from the germline sequence, so it may reflect a read error. The J gene is TRBJ2-5, the V gene TRBV11-2; 11 nucleotides match TRBD2. Germline V gene sequence: CDR1 SGHAT, CDR2 FQNNGV. This CDR3 has 15 amino acids. In DNA form, the CDR3 reads TGTGTCAGCAGCCCCCAACTAGCGGGAGCTGGGACCCAGTACTTC. It specifies CVSSPQLAGAGTQYF.

This chain links TRBV18 with TRBJ2-5; D perhaps matches TRBD1 (6 bases). Germline values: CDR1 KGHSH, CDR2 LQKENI. Trimming removed 2 bases at V and 1 base at J, with 11 bases between. The CDR3 sequence is 15 residues long. The CDR3 region is CASSPARTAQETQYF. CDR3 DNA sequence: TGTGCCAGCTCACCAGCCAGGACAGCCCAAGAGACCCAGTACTTC.

Turning to this clonotype: A much larger clone is a single base away; this may be a read error. This rearrangement joins TRBV5-1 to TRBJ2-7; either TRBD1 or TRBD2 may fit D (6 bases each). From germline, CDR1 is SGHRS and CDR2 YFSETQ. Trimming cost V 3 bases and J 4 bases, with 17 bases left between them. This CDR3 has 15 residues. Here the CDR3 DNA reads TGCGCCAGCAGCTGGGGACGGGGGCTTTCGTACGAGCAGTACTTC. This translates into CASSWGRGLSYEQYF.

In regard to this clonotype: A read error may produce the germline difference seen at one junction end. The rearrangement joins TRBV6-1 to TRBJ2-3; TRBD2 aligns across 11 bases. The CDR3 sequence is 15 residues long. The germline CDR1 and CDR2 sequences are MNHNS and SASEGT. CDR3 DNA sequence: TGTGCCAACAGTGGTAGCGGGAGGGCTACAGATACGCAGTATTTT. Amino acid sequence: CANSGSGRATDTQYF.

The chain has TRBV6-5 and TRBJ2-1; 9 bases align to TRBD2. This CDR3 spans 20 amino acids. J lost 0 bases, V lost 9 bases, and 21 bases had no gene match. The V gene's germline CDR1 is MNHEY and CDR2 SVGAGI. DNA of the CDR3: TGTGCCAGAAGTCCACGAACTAGCGGGTCTTTGGTGAGCTCCTACAATGAGCAGTTCTTC. This sequence encodes CARSPRTSGSLVSSYNEQFF.